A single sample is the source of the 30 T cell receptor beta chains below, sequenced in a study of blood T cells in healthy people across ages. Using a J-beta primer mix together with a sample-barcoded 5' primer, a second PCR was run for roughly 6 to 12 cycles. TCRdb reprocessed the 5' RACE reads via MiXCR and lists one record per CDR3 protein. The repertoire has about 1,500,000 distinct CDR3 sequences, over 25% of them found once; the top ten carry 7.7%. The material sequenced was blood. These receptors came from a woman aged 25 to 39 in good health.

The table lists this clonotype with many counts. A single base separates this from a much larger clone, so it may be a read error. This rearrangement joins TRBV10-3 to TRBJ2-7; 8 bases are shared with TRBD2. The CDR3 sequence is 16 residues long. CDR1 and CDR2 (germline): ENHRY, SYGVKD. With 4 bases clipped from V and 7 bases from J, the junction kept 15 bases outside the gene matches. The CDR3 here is CAISVTGLETNNEQYF. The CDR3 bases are TGTGCCATCAGTGTTACGGGACTAGAGACTAACAATGAGCAGTACTTC.

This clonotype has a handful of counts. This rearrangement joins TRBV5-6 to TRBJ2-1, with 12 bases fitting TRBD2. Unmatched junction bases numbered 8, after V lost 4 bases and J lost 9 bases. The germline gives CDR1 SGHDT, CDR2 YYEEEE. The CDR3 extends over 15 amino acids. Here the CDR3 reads CASSILAGGSIEQFF. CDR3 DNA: TGTGCCAGCAGCATACTAGCGGGGGGTAGTATTGAGCAGTTCTTC.

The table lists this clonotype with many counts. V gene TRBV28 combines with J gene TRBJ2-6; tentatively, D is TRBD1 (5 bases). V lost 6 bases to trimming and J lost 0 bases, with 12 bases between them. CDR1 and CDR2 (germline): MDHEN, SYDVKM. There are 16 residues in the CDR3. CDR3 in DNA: TGTGCCAGCAGGGTAACAGGCCTCTCTGGGGCCAACGTCCTGACTTTC. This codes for CASRVTGLSGANVLTF.

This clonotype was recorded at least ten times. The CDR3 is CASSLSTTQYF. CDR3 sequence (DNA): TGTGCCAGCAGTCTATCAACGACCCAGTACTTC. The chain joins TRBV12-3 or TRBV12-4 to TRBJ2-5; no clear D. The CDR3 runs 11 residues. Trimming removed 5 bases at V and 7 bases at J, with 8 bases between.

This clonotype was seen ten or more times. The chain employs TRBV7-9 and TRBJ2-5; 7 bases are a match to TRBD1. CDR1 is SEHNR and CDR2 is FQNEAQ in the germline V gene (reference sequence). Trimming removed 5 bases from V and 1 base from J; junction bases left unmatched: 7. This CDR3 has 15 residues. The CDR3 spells CASSIRDSAQETQYF. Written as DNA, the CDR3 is TGTGCCAGCAGCATCCGGGACAGCGCCCAAGAGACCCAGTACTTC.

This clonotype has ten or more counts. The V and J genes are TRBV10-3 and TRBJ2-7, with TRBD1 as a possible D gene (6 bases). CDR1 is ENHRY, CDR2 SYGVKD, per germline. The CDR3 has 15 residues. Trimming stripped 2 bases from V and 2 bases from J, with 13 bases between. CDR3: CAISEIGQPTYEQYF. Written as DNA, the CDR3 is TGTGCCATCAGTGAGATCGGACAGCCGACCTACGAGCAGTACTTC.

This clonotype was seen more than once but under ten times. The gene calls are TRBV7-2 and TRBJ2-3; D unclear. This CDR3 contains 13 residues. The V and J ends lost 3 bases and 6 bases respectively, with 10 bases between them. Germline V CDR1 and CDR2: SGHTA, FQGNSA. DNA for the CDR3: TGTGCCAGCAGCTTTCTTAACGGGGATACGCAGTATTTT. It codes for CASSFLNGDTQYF. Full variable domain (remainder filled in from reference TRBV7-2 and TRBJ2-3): GAGVSQSPSNKVTEKGKDVELRCDPISGHTALYWYRQSLGQGLEFLIYFQGNSAPDKSGLPSDRFSAERTGGSVSTLTIQRTQQEDSAVYLCASSFLNGDTQYFGPGTRLTVL.

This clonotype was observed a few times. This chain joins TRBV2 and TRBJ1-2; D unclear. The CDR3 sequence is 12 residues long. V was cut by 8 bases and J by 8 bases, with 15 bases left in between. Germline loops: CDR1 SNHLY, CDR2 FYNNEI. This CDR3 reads CASSTEKFGYTF. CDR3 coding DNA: TGTGCCAGCTCGACCGAGAAGTTCGGCTACACCTTC.

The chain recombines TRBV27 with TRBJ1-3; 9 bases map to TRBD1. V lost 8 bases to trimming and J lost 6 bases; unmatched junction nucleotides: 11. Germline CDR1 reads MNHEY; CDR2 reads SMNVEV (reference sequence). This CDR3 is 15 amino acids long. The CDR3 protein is CASGRTGTGSNTIYF. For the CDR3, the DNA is TGTGCCAGCGGTCGGACCGGGACAGGGTCAAACACCATATATTTT.

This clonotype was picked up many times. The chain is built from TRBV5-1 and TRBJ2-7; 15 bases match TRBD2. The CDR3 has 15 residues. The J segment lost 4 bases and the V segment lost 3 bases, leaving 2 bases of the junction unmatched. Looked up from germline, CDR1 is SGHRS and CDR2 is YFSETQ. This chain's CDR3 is CASSYGTSGGYEQYF. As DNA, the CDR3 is TGCGCCAGCAGCTACGGGACTAGCGGGGGGTACGAGCAGTACTTC.

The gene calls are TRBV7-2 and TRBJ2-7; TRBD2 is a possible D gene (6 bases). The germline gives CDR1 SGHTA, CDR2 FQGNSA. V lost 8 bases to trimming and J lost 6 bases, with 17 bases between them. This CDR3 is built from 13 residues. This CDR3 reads CASVGGRYSEQYF. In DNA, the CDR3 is TGTGCCAGCGTTGGAGGGCGTTATTCCGAGCAGTACTTC. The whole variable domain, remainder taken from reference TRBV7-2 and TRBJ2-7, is GAGVSQSPSNKVTEKGKDVELRCDPISGHTALYWYRQSLGQGLEFLIYFQGNSAPDKSGLPSDRFSAERTGGSVSTLTIQRTQQEDSAVYLCASVGGRYSEQYFGPGTRLTVT.

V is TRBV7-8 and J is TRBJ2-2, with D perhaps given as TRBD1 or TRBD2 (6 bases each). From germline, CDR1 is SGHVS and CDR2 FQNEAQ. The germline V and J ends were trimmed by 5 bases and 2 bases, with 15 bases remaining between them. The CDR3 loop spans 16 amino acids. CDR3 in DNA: TGTGCCAGCAGCGCAGGCGGGACACATAACACCGGGGAGCTGTTTTTT. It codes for CASSAGGTHNTGELFF.

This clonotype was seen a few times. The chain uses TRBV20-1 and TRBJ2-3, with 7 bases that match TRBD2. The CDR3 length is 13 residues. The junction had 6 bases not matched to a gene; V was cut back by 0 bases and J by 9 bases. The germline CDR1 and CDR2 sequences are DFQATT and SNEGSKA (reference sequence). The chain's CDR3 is CSARDHGGGTQYF. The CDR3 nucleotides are TGCAGTGCTAGAGATCACGGGGGAGGGACGCAGTATTTT.

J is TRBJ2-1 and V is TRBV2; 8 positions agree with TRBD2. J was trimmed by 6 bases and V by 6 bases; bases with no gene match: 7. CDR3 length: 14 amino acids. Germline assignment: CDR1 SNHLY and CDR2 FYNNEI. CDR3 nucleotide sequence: TGTGCCAGCAGGATGGGACTAGTTCGCAATGAGCAGTTCTTC. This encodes CASRMGLVRNEQFF.

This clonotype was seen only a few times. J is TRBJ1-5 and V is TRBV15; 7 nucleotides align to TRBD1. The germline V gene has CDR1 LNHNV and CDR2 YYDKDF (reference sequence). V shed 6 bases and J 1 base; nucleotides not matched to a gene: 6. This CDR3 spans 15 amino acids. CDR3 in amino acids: CATRQGLGSNQPQHF. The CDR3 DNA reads TGTGCCACCAGACAGGGGCTGGGAAGCAATCAGCCCCAGCATTTT.

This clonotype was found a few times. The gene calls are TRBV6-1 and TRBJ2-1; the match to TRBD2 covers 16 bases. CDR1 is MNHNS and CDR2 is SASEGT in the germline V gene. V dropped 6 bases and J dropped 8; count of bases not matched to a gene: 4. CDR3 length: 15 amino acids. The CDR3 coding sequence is TGTGCCAGCAGGGGACTAGCGGGGGGGCGAGATGAGCAGTTCTTC. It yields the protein CASRGLAGGRDEQFF.

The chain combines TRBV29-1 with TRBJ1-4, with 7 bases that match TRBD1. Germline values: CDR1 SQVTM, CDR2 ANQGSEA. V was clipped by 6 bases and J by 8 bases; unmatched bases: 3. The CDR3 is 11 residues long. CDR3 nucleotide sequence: TGCAGCGTCCAAGGGGGCGAAAAACTGTTTTTT. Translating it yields CSVQGGEKLFF.

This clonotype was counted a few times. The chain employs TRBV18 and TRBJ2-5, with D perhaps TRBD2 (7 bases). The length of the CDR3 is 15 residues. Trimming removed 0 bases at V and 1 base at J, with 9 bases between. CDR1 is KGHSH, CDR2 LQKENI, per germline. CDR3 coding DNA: TGTGCCAGCTCACCACCAGGGGGGGTCCAAGAGACCCAGTACTTC. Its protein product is CASSPPGGVQETQYF.

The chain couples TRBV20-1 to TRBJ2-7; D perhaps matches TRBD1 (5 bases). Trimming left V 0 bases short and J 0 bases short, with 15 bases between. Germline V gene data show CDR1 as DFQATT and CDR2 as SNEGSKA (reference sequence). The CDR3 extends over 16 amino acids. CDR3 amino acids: CSARDQGGKLSYEQYF. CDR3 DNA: TGCAGTGCTAGAGATCAGGGCGGAAAACTCTCCTACGAGCAGTACTTC.

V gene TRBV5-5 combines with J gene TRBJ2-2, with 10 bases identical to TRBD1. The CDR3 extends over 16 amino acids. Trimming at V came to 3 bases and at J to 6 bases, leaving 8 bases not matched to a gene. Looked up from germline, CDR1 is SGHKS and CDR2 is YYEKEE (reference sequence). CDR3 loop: CASSYRDRGLSGELFF. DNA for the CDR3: TGTGCCAGCAGCTACCGGGACAGGGGTTTATCCGGGGAGCTGTTTTTT.

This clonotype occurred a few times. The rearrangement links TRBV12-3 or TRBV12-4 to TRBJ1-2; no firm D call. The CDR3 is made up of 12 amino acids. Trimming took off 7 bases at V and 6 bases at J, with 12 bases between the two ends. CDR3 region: CASTRNLDGYTF. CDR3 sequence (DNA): TGTGCCAGCACGAGGAATCTCGATGGCTACACCTTC.

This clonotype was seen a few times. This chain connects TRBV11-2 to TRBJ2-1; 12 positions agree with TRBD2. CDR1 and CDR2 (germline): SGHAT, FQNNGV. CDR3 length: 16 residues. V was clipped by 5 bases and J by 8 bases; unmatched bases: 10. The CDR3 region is CASSAWLAGGLDEQFF. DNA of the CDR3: TGTGCCAGCAGCGCGTGGCTAGCGGGGGGGTTAGATGAGCAGTTCTTC.

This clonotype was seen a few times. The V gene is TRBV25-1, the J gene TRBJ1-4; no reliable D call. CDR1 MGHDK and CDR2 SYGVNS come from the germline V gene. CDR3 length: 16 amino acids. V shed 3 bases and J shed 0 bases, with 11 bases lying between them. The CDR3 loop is CASSDPPGTTNEKLFF. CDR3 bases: TGTGCCAGCAGTGATCCCCCCGGGACAACTAATGAAAAACTGTTTTTT. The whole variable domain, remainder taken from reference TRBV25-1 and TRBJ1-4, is EADIYQTPRYLVIGTGKKITLECSQTMGHDKMYWYQQDPGMELHLIHYSYGVNSTEKGDLSSESTVSRIRTEHFPLTLESARPSHTSQYLCASSDPPGTTNEKLFFGSGTQLSVL.

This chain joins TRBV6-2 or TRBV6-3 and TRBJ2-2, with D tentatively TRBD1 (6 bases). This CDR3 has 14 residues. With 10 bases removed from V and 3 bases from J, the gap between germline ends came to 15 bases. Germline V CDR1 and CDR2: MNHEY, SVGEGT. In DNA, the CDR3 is TGTGCCATAGCCAGGGGTCTGGACACCGGGGAGCTGTTTTTT. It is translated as CAIARGLDTGELFF.

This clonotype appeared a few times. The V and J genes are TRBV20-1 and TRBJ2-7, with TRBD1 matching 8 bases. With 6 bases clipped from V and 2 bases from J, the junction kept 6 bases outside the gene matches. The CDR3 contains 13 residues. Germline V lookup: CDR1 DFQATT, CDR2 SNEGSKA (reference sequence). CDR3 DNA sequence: TGCAGTGCACAGGAACAGGGGGCCTACGAGCAGTACTTC. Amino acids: CSAQEQGAYEQYF.

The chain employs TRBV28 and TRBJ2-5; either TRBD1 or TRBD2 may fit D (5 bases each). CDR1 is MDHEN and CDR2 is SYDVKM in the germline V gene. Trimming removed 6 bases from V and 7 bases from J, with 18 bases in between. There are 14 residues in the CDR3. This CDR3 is CASSPPVGAGTQYF. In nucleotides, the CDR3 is TGTGCCAGCAGCCCACCCGTAGGGGCGGGGACCCAGTACTTC.

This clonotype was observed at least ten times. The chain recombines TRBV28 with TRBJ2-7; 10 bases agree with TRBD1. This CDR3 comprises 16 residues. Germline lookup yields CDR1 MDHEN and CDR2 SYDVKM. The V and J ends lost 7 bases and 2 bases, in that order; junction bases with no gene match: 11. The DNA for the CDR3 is TGTGCCAGCAAAAACCCACCGGGACAGGGGACCTACGAGCAGTACTTC. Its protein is CASKNPPGQGTYEQYF.

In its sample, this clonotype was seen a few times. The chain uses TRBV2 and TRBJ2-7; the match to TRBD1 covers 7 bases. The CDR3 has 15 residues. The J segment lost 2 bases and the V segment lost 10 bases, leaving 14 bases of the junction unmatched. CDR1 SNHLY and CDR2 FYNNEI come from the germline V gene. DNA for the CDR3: TGTGCCATACCAAGGGTTCGGGACAGCCCCTACGAGCAGTACTTC. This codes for CAIPRVRDSPYEQYF.

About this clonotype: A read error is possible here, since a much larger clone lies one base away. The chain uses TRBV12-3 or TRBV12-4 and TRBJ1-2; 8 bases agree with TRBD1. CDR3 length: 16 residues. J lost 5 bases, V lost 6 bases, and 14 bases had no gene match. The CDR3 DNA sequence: TGTGCCAGCAGGTCTGGCGCCAGGACAGGGAGATATGGCTACACCTTC. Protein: CASRSGARTGRYGYTF.

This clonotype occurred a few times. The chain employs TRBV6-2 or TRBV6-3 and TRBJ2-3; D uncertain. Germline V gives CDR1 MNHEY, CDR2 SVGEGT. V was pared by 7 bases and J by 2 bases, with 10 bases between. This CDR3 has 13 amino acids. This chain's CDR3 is CASIGVNTDTQYF. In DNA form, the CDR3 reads TGTGCCAGCATCGGTGTCAACACAGATACGCAGTATTTT.